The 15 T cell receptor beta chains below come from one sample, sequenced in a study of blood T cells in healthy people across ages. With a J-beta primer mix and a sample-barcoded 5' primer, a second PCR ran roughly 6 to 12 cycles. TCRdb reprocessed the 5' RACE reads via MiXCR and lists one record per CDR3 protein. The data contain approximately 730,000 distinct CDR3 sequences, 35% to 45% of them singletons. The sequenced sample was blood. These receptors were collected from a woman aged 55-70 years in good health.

CDR3: CSGLTVRNTEAFF. CDR3 in DNA: TGCAGCGGCCTGACAGTTCGAAACACTGAAGCTTTCTTT. This chain links TRBV29-1 with TRBJ1-1; TRBD1 is a possible D gene (5 bases). Trimming removed 7 bases at V and 2 bases at J, with 14 bases between. CDR1 is SQVTM, CDR2 ANQGSEA, per germline. This CDR3 comprises 13 residues.

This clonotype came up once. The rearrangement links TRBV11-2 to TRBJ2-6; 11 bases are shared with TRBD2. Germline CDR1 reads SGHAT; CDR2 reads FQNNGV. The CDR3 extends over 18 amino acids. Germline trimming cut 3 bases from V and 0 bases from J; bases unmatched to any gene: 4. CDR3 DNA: TGTGCCAGCAGCTTTAGCGGGAGGGAGCTCTCTGGGGCCAACGTCCTGACTTTC. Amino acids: CASSFSGRELSGANVLTF.

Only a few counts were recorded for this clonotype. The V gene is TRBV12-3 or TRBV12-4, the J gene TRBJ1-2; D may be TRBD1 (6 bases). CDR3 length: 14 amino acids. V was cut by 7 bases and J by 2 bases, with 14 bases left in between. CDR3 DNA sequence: TGTGCCAGCACCCGAACAGGGACGAACTATGGCTACACCTTC. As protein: CASTRTGTNYGYTF.

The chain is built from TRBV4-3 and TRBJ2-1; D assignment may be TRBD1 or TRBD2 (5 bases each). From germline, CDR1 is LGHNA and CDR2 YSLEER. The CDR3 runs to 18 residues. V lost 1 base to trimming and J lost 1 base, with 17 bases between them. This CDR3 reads CASSQAIIGDLSYNEQFF. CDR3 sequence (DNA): TGCGCCAGCAGCCAAGCAATCATAGGGGACCTATCCTACAATGAGCAGTTCTTC.

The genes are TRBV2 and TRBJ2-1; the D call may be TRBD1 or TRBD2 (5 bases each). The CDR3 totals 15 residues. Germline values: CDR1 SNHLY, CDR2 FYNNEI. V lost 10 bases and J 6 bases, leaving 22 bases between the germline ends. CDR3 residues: CAISGYSDPANEQFF. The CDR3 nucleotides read TGTGCCATTTCAGGGTATAGCGACCCGGCCAATGAGCAGTTCTTC.

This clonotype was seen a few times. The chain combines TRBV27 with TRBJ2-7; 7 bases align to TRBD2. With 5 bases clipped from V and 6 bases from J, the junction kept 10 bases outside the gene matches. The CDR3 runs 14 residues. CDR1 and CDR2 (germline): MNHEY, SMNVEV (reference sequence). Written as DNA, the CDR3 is TGTGCCAGCAGTCCATGGGCTTCGGGGGGCGAGCAGTACTTC. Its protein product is CASSPWASGGEQYF.

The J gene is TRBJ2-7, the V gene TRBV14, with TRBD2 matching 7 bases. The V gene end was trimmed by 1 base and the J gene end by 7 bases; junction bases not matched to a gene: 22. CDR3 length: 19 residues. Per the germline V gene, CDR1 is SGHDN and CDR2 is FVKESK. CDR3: CASSQGSGTTNPKYNEQYF. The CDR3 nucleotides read TGTGCCAGCAGCCAAGGGTCAGGGACTACTAATCCTAAATACAATGAGCAGTACTTC. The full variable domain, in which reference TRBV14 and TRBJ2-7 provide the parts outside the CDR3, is EAGVTQFPSHSVIEKGQTVTLRCDPISGHDNLYWYRRVMGKEIKFLLHFVKESKQDESGMPNNRFLAERTGGTYSTLKVQPAELEDSGVYFCASSQGSGTTNPKYNEQYFGPGTRLTVT.

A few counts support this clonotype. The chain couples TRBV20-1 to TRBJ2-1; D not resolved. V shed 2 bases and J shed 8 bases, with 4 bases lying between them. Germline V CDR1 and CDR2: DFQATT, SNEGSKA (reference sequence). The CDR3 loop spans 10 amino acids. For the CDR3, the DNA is TGCAGTGCTAGAATCGATGAGCAGTTCTTC. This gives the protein CSARIDEQFF.

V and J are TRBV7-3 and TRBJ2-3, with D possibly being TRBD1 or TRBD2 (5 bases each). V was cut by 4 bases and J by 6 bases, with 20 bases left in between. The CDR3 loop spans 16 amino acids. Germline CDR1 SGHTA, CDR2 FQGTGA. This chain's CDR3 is CASSSAGTDGLDTQYF. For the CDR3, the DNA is TGTGCCAGCAGCTCAGCCGGGACGGATGGCCTGGATACGCAGTATTTT.

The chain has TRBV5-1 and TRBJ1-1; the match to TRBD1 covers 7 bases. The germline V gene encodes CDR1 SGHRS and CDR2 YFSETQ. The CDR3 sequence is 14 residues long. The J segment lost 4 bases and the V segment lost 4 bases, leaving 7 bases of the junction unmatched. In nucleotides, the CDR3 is TGCGCCAGCAGCAGAACAGGGGAAAGCACTGAAGCTTTCTTT. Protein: CASSRTGESTEAFF.

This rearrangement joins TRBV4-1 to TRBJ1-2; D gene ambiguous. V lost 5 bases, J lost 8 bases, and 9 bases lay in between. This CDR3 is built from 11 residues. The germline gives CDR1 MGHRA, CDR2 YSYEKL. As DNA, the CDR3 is TGCGCCAGCAGCGCTCCGGGGGGCTACACCTTC. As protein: CASSAPGGYTF.

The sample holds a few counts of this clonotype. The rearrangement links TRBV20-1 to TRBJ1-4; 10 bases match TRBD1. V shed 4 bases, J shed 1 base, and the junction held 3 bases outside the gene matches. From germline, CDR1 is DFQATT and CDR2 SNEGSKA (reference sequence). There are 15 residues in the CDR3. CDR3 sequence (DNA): TGCAGTGCTACCGACAGGGGGCAAACTAATGAAAAACTGTTTTTT. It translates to CSATDRGQTNEKLFF.

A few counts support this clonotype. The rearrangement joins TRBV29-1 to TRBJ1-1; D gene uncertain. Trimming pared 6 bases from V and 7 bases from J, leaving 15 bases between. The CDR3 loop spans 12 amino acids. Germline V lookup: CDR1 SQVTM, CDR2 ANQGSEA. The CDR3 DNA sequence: TGCAGCGTCCACGGGCTCGGCCTTGAAGCTTTCTTT. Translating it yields CSVHGLGLEAFF.

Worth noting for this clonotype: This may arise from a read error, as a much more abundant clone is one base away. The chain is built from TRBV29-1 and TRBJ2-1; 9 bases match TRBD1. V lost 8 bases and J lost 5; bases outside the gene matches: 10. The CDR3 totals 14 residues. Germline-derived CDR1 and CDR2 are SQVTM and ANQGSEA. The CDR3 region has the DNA TGCAGCCTCGCCCCCGGGACAGGGAACAATGAGCAGTTCTTC. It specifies CSLAPGTGNNEQFF.

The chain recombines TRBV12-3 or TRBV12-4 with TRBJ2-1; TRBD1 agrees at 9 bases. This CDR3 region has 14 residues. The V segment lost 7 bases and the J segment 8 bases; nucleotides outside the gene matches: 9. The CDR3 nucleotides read TGTGCCAGCACCCAGACAGGGGGGGTAGATGAGCAGTTCTTC. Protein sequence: CASTQTGGVDEQFF.